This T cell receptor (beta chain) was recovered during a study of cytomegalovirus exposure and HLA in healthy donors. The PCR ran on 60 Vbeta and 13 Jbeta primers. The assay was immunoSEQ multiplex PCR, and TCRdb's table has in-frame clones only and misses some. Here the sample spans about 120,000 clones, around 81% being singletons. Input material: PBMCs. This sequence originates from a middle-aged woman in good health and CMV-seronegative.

DNA of the CDR3: TGTGCCAGCGTCAAGATTATGCGACTAAACACTGAAGCTTTCTTT. It yields the protein CASVKIMRLNTEAFF. V usage is TRBV21-1 and J usage is TRBJ1-1. TRBV21-1 is assigned pseudogene status. CDR3 length equals 15 residues.